The entry below describes one T cell receptor beta chain. This sample was taken from a study of blood T cell repertoires in COVID-19. For the study at large: There were acute and convalescent COVID-19 samples, and they came from the United States, Italy and Spain. In each case, the material was cDNA or gDNA derived from T cells, B-cell-depleted T cells, or PBMCs.

In the original workflow: Amplification from reference gene primers served as the basis for estimated nucleated cell counts. Only in-frame clones appear in the TCRdb table, and some are missing; sequencing was by immunoSEQ multiplex PCR. That table gives V, J and clone size, and the DNA gave D and trimming. The data hold more than 150,000 clones, with around nine tenths observed a single time. Seattle's cohort entered during active infection and was followed longitudinally. The V segment lost 0 bases and the J segment 1 base; nucleotides outside the gene matches: 2. The CDR3 length is 15 residues. Germline-derived CDR1 and CDR2 are SGHTS and YDEGEE.

Sample: peripheral blood. The chain recombines TRBV5-8 with TRBJ2-3; TRBD1 matches at 7 bases. The receptor's source is a woman aged 70-85 years with COVID-19, enrolled during active disease. The CDR3 coding sequence is TGTGCCAGCAGCTTGGCTCAGGGGGGCACAGATACGCAGTATTTT. The encoded protein is CASSLAQGGTDTQYF. Filled out from reference TRBV5-8 and TRBJ2-3, the complete variable domain reads EAGVTQSPTHLIKTRGQQATLRCSPISGHTSVYWYQQALGLGLQFLLWYDEGEERNRGNFPPRFSGRQFPNYSSELNVNALELEDSALYLCASSLAQGGTDTQYFGPGTRLTVL.